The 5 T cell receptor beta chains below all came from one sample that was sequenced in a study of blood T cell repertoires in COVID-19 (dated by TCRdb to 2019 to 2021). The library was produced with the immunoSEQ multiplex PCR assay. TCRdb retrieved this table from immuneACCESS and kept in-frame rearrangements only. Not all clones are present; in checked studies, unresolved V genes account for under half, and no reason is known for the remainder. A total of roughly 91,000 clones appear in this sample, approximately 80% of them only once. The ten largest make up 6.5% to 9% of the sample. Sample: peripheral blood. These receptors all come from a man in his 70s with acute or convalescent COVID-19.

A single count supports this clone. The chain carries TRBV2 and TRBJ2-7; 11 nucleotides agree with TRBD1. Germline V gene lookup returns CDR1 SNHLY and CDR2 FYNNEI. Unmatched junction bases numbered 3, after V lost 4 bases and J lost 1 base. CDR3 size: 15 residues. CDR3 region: CASSAGTGGSYEQYV. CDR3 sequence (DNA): TGTGCCAGCAGTGCGGGGACAGGGGGGTCCTACGAGCAGTACGTC.

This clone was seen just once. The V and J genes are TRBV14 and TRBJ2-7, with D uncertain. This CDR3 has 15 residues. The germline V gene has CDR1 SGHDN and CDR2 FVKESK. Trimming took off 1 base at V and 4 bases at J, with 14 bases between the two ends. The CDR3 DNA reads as TGTGCCAGCAGCCAAGGAAACTCCTTGATATACGAGCAGTACTTC. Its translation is CASSQGNSLIYEQYF.

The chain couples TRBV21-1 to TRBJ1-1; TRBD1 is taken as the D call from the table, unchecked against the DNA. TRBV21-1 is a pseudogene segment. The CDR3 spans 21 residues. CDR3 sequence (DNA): TGTGCCAGCAGCAATCCTGGGGGGACAGGGAGGGTCGCACTTAAGAACACTGAAGCTTTCTTT. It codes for CASSNPGGTGRVALKNTEAFF.

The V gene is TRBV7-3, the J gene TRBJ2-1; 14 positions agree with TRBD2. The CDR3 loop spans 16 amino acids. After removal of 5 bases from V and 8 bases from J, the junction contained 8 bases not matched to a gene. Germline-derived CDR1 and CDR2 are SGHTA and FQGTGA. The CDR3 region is CASSRLAGGYMDEQFF. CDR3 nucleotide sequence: TGTGCCAGCAGCAGACTAGCGGGAGGGTATATGGATGAGCAGTTCTTC.

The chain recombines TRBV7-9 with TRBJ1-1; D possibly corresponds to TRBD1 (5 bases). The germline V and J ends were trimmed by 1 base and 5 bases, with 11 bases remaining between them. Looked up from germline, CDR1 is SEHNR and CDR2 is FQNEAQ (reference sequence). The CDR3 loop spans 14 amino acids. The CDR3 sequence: CASSLVGKGTEAFF. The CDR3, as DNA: TGTGCCAGCAGCTTAGTGGGGAAGGGGACTGAAGCTTTCTTT.